Below, 15 T cell receptor beta chains from the same sample are listed, as sequenced in a study of cytomegalovirus exposure and HLA in healthy donors. Both 60 Vbeta primers and 13 Jbeta primers went into the PCR. The method was immunoSEQ multiplex PCR; TCRdb's version includes in-frame clones alone and lacks a portion of them. The sample contains 65,000 to 100,000 clones, 76% of which appear only once. Sequences were obtained from PBMCs. Source of these receptors: a man aged 40-49 years in good health and CMV-seronegative.

V gene TRBV7-2 combines with J gene TRBJ2-5; 14 bases match TRBD2. Germline V gene sequence: CDR1 SGHTA, CDR2 FQGNSA. The CDR3 consists of 16 residues. J gave up 5 bases and V 4 bases, and 6 bases lay outside the gene matches. CDR3 sequence reads: CASSSRLAGGHETQYF. The CDR3 nucleotides are TGTGCCAGCAGCTCTCGACTAGCGGGGGGGCACGAGACCCAGTACTTC.

The chain joins TRBV9 to TRBJ2-1; D possibly corresponds to TRBD2 (7 bases). Trimming removed 0 bases from V and 8 bases from J, with 15 bases in between. The CDR3 spans 15 residues. Germline V gives CDR1 SGDLS, CDR2 YYNGEE. The CDR3 DNA is TGTGCCAGCAGCGTAGGTGGGGGGGCCCGGTATGAGCAGTTCTTC. It yields the protein CASSVGGGARYEQFF. Full variable domain (missing parts from reference TRBV9 and TRBJ2-1): DSGVTQTPKHLITATGQRVTLRCSPRSGDLSVYWYQQSLDQGLQFLIQYYNGEERAKGNILERFSAQQFPDLHSELNLSSLELGDSALYFCASSVGGGARYEQFFGPGTRLTVL.

This clone turned up a few times. The CDR3 loop is CASSEEGTAIHGYTF. The CDR3 nucleotides are TGTGCCAGCAGTGAAGAGGGGACAGCGATTCATGGCTACACCTTC. The chain employs TRBV6-1 and TRBJ1-2; 7 bases line up with TRBD1. Per the germline V gene, CDR1 is MNHNS and CDR2 is SASEGT. The CDR3 is 15 amino acids. The ends lost 1 base at V and 6 bases at J; junction bases unmatched: 8.

The J gene is TRBJ2-3, the V gene TRBV4-2; D possibly corresponds to TRBD2 (6 bases). V lost 0 bases, J lost 10 bases, and 20 bases lay in between. Per germline, CDR1 LGHNA and CDR2 YNFKEQ. The CDR3 runs 16 residues. CDR3 DNA: TGTGCCAGCAGCCAAGACCCGGGACTTCCCCTTGGGGCGCAGTATTTT. Its protein is CASSQDPGLPLGAQYF.

V is TRBV2 and J is TRBJ2-7, with D tentatively TRBD1 (6 bases). The V and J ends lost 6 bases and 3 bases respectively, with 15 bases between them. Germline CDR1 is SNHLY and CDR2 is FYNNEI. CDR3 size: 14 residues. CDR3 bases: TGTGCCAGCAGAGGCAGGGGAAGCTTCTACGAGCAGTACTTC. Protein product: CASRGRGSFYEQYF.

For the CDR3, the DNA is TGTGCCAGCAGTTACGCCTCGGGGGGGTATGGCTACACCTTC. Its translation: CASSYASGGYGYTF. The rearrangement links TRBV6-5 to TRBJ1-2; a possible D gene is TRBD1 (5 bases). V gave up 2 bases and J gave up 5 bases, with 12 bases separating them. This CDR3 is 14 amino acids long. Germline V gene data show CDR1 as MNHEY and CDR2 as SVGAGI.

The CDR3 sequence: CASSVGLAGRTDTQYF. CDR3 nucleotides: TGTGCCAGCAGCGTAGGCCTAGCGGGACGAACAGATACGCAGTATTTT. This chain joins TRBV9 and TRBJ2-3, with 9 bases lining up with TRBD2. CDR1 is SGDLS and CDR2 is YYNGEE in the germline V gene. This CDR3 comprises 16 residues. V shed 0 bases, J shed 3 bases, and the junction held 5 bases outside the gene matches. The variable domain in full, completed from reference TRBV9 and TRBJ2-3, reads DSGVTQTPKHLITATGQRVTLRCSPRSGDLSVYWYQQSLDQGLQFLIQYYNGEERAKGNILERFSAQQFPDLHSELNLSSLELGDSALYFCASSVGLAGRTDTQYFGPGTRLTVL.

This clone was picked up one time. V and J are TRBV5-1 and TRBJ2-7; possible D gene TRBD2, 6 bases. The CDR3 is 13 amino acids. The germline CDR1 and CDR2 sequences are SGHRS and YFSETQ. V lost 7 bases to trimming and J lost 3 bases, with 14 bases between them. CDR3 sequence reads: CASAVGGDYEQYF. CDR3 DNA sequence: TGCGCCAGCGCAGTCGGAGGGGACTACGAGCAGTACTTC.

The chain carries TRBV11-2 and TRBJ2-1, with D perhaps matching TRBD2 (6 bases). The V end lost 7 bases, the J end lost 0 bases, and 25 bases lay between the germline ends. Germline CDR1 reads SGHAT; CDR2 reads FQNNGV. The CDR3 consists of 19 residues. In DNA, the CDR3 is TGTGCCAGCACCCCAATCGGCGGGGCCGAGATGAGCTCCTACAATGAGCAGTTCTTC. Translating gives CASTPIGGAEMSSYNEQFF.

The chain has TRBV10-3 and TRBJ2-5; 7 bases align to TRBD1. The J segment lost 5 bases and the V segment lost 0 bases, leaving 3 bases of the junction unmatched. The CDR3 runs to 14 residues. Germline-derived CDR1 and CDR2 are ENHRY and SYGVKD. The CDR3 DNA follows: TGTGCCATCAGTGAGTCCAAGGGGGCTGAGACCCAGTACTTC. This encodes CAISESKGAETQYF.

A single count supports this clone. The V and J genes are TRBV4-3 and TRBJ1-2; TRBD1 aligns across 10 bases. CDR3 length equals 16 residues. Germline values: CDR1 LGHNA, CDR2 YSLEER. Trimming at V came to 4 bases and at J to 4 bases, leaving 9 bases not matched to a gene. CDR3 nucleotide sequence: TGCGCCAGCAGCCTCGGACAGGGGGACGATAGCTATGGCTACACCTTC. Translating it yields CASSLGQGDDSYGYTF.

This clone is a singleton in its sample. The V call is TRBV27, the J call TRBJ1-2; 9 bases align to TRBD1. With 4 bases clipped from V and 3 bases from J, the junction kept 6 bases outside the gene matches. This CDR3 contains 15 residues. From germline, CDR1 is MNHEY and CDR2 SMNVEV (reference sequence). CDR3 nucleotide sequence: TGTGCCAGCAGTTCGCGGACAGGGGAACACTATGGCTACACCTTC. Residues: CASSSRTGEHYGYTF.

The rearrangement joins TRBV5-4 to TRBJ1-2; perhaps TRBD1 as D (5 bases). Trimming removed 3 bases at V and 3 bases at J, with 9 bases between. Germline V CDR1 and CDR2: SGHNT, YYREEE (reference sequence). The CDR3 length is 13 residues. The CDR3 loop is CASSSQVYYGYTF. CDR3 nucleotides: TGTGCCAGCAGCTCACAGGTCTACTATGGCTACACCTTC.

Only one count was recorded for this clone. This chain uses TRBV7-2 with TRBJ1-6; D gene ambiguous. This CDR3 comprises 18 residues. Trimming took off 0 bases at V and 0 bases at J, with 12 bases between the two ends. Per the germline V gene, CDR1 is SGHTA and CDR2 is FQGNSA. CDR3 in DNA: TGTGCCAGCAGCTTAGCCACAGCCCGTAGCTCCTATAATTCACCCCTCCACTTT. This gives the protein CASSLATARSSYNSPLHF.

A single count supports this clone. The chain carries TRBV27 and TRBJ2-1; possible D gene TRBD1, 5 bases. Trimming pared 3 bases from V and 5 bases from J, leaving 20 bases between. The germline gives CDR1 MNHEY, CDR2 SMNVEV (reference sequence). CDR3 length equals 17 residues. CDR3 coding DNA: TGTGCCAGCAGTTTTTACTCCATCACAGGATCCCACAATGAGCAGTTCTTC. The encoded protein is CASSFYSITGSHNEQFF.